This T cell receptor beta chain was observed in a study of T-cell memory formation after mild COVID-19. This clonotype has just a few counts. TCRdb re-analysed the 5' RACE reads in MiXCR, keeping a single row per CDR3 protein. The profile shows about 130,000 distinct CDR3 sequences, roughly 15% of them singletons. Trimming took 5 bases from V and 4 from J, leaving 17 bases between them. The V gene's germline CDR1 is SGHTA and CDR2 FQGTGA. The CDR3 loop spans 15 amino acids. The source of this sequence is an adult woman who had mild COVID-19 (a few samples of this study predate the infection). Cell type and time point are not known. The genes are TRBV7-3 and TRBJ2-5; D gene uncertain. Sequenced: PBMCs or a T cell subset sorted from them (not recorded which). The CDR3 DNA reads TGTGCCAGCAGCCCCATGGACGGGCCCGGAGAGACCCAGTACTTC. It specifies CASSPMDGPGETQYF.